The rows below give T cell receptor beta chains drawn from one sample of a study of blood T cells in healthy people across ages. TCRdb passed the 5' RACE reads through MiXCR, listing each CDR3 protein once. The table records 730,000 or so distinct CDR3 sequences, about 42% of them present only once. Sequencing used blood. All receptors come from an older woman in good health. CDR3s include the opening cysteine and the closing phenylalanine or tryptophan. A D gene is named only where the DNA matches it firmly. Not every row has a clone size; where given, it reads once, few, many or a size class.

>TRBJ2-7|TRBV3-1|NA|NA
CASSTRDSSYNEQYF
TGTGCCAGCAGCACTAGGGACTCCTCCTACAATGAGCAGTACTTC
>TRBJ1-6|TRBV6-6|NA|few
CASSQDGGSYNSPLHF
TGTGCCAGCAGCCAGGACGGGGGGTCCTATAATTCACCCCTCCACTTT
>TRBJ2-3|TRBV27|TRBD1|once
CASSLPGQGASDTQYF
TGTGCCAGCAGTTTGCCGGGACAGGGGGCCTCAGATACGCAGTATTTT
>TRBJ1-2|TRBV6-2/TRBV6-3|NA|NA
CASAMDKANYGYTF
TGTGCCAGCGCGATGGACAAAGCTAACTATGGCTACACCTTC
>TRBJ1-6|TRBV18|TRBD1|NA
CASSPQGAYNSPLHF
TGTGCCAGCTCACCACAGGGGGCGTATAATTCACCCCTCCACTTT
>TRBJ2-1|TRBV6-5|TRBD2|few
CASRIAGAAYNEQFF
TGTGCCAGCAGGATAGCGGGAGCCGCCTACAATGAGCAGTTCTTC
>TRBJ1-6|TRBV12-3/TRBV12-4|NA|NA
CASSFSGESPLHF
TGTGCCAGCAGTTTCAGCGGGGAGTCACCCCTCCACTTT
>TRBJ2-5|TRBV11-2|TRBD1|NA
CASSSGTGGRKLETQYF
TGTGCCAGCAGCTCCGGGACAGGGGGCCGCAAGCTAGAGACCCAGTACTTC
>TRBJ2-1|TRBV10-3|TRBD2|many
CAISGGTSGSFGEQFF
TGTGCCATCAGTGGGGGGACTAGCGGGAGTTTCGGTGAGCAGTTCTTC
>TRBJ2-1|TRBV20-1|NA|NA
CSASGVNIYNEQFF
TGCAGTGCTAGCGGAGTGAACATTTACAATGAGCAGTTCTTC
>TRBJ1-1|TRBV7-3|NA|NA
CASSRQGGDTEAFF
TGTGCCAGCAGCCGTCAGGGAGGGGACACTGAAGCTTTCTTT
>TRBJ1-1|TRBV29-1|NA|few
CSGSLMNTEAFF
TGCAGCGGTTCCCTTATGAACACTGAAGCTTTCTTT
>TRBJ2-3|TRBV12-3/TRBV12-4|NA|few
CASSLSRPTDTQYF
TGTGCCAGCAGTTTGAGCAGACCCACAGATACGCAGTATTTT
>TRBJ2-7|TRBV3-1|NA|few
CASSQERTAPYEQYF
TGTGCCAGCAGCCAAGAAAGGACCGCTCCCTACGAGCAGTACTTC
>TRBJ1-6|TRBV3-1|NA|NA
CASSQVGGTSPLHF
TGTGCCAGCAGCCAAGTAGGGGGAACTTCACCCCTCCACTTT
>TRBJ2-3|TRBV10-3|NA|few
CAIRDVSTDTQYF
TGTGCCATCAGGGACGTTAGCACAGATACGCAGTATTTT
>TRBJ2-1|TRBV7-3|TRBD2|NA
CASSRDSGGAAREQFF
TGTGCCAGCAGCCGCGATAGCGGGGGGGCCGCAAGAGAGCAGTTCTTC
>TRBJ2-5|TRBV6-6|NA|NA
CASSPTGIGGETQYF
TGTGCCAGCAGTCCTACAGGGATCGGCGGAGAGACCCAGTACTTC
>TRBJ2-2|TRBV7-2|NA|many
CASSLTGTGELFF
TGTGCCAGCAGCTTAACTGGCACCGGGGAGCTGTTTTTT
>TRBJ2-3|TRBV20-1|TRBD2|NA
CSAVSGLAADTQYF
TGCAGTGCTGTTTCGGGACTAGCAGCAGATACGCAGTATTTT
>TRBJ2-5|TRBV7-2|NA|NA
CASSTRDRRLNEQYF
TGTGCCAGCAGCACACGCGACCGCCGTCTCAATGAGCAGTACTTC
>TRBJ2-3|TRBV28|NA|few
CASSFPTISTDTQYF
TGTGCCAGCAGTTTTCCAACTATCAGCACAGATACGCAGTATTTT
>TRBJ2-2|TRBV7-9|TRBD2|NA
CASNPPGLAGNTGELFF
TGTGCCAGCAACCCCCCAGGACTAGCGGGAAACACCGGGGAGCTGTTTTTT
>TRBJ2-3|TRBV12-3/TRBV12-4|NA|NA
CASSLLELDTQYF
TGTGCCAGCAGTTTGTTGGAACTAGATACGCAGTATTTT
>TRBJ2-3|TRBV12-3/TRBV12-4|TRBD1|many
CASSSRDRSTDTQYF
TGTGCCAGCAGTTCCCGGGACAGAAGCACAGATACGCAGTATTTT
>TRBJ2-7|TRBV13|NA|many
CASSFGNSYEQYF
TGTGCCAGCAGCTTTGGGAACTCCTACGAGCAGTACTTC
>TRBJ1-2|TRBV4-3|NA|few
CASSQDFRGNYGYTF
TGCGCCAGCAGCCAAGATTTCAGAGGAAACTATGGCTACACCTTC
>TRBJ1-5|TRBV12-3/TRBV12-4|NA|few
CASRGVDQPQHF
TGTGCCAGCAGGGGGGTCGATCAGCCCCAGCATTTT
>TRBJ1-4|TRBV27|TRBD1|NA
CASSSSGTGASGEKLFF
TGTGCCAGCAGTTCCTCCGGGACAGGGGCCTCGGGTGAAAAACTGTTTTTT
>TRBJ2-7|TRBV3-1|NA|NA
CASTAAGRSYEQYF
TGTGCCAGCACCGCCGCGGGACGCTCCTACGAGCAGTACTTC
>TRBJ2-3|TRBV9|NA|NA
CASSVDKDPRGDTQYF
TGTGCCAGCAGCGTAGACAAAGACCCCCGGGGAGATACGCAGTATTTT
>TRBJ2-7|TRBV5-6|TRBD1|many
CASSFGTGSYEQYF
TGTGCCAGCAGCTTCGGGACAGGGTCCTACGAGCAGTACTTC
>TRBJ1-1|TRBV7-9|NA|NA
CASSLEGLQGWGTEAFF
TGTGCCAGCAGCTTAGAGGGTTTACAGGGATGGGGCACTGAAGCTTTCTTT
>TRBJ1-6|TRBV18|NA|NA
CAQRQDGLDSPLHF
TGTGCCCAAAGGCAGGATGGACTGGATTCACCCCTCCACTTT
>TRBJ1-2|TRBV12-3/TRBV12-4|TRBD1|NA
CASSGQGKEGYTF
TGTGCCAGCAGTGGACAGGGGAAGGAAGGCTACACCTTC
>TRBJ2-6|TRBV7-2|TRBD1|many
CASSLVGQGAGANVLTF
TGTGCCAGCAGCTTAGTGGGACAGGGGGCTGGGGCCAACGTCCTGACTTTC
>TRBJ2-7|TRBV6-2/TRBV6-3|TRBD2|NA
CASSSTLAGGGEQYF
TGTGCCAGCAGTTCCACCCTAGCGGGAGGAGGTGAGCAGTACTTC
>TRBJ2-1|TRBV7-6|TRBD1|NA
CASSFRDSYNEQFF
TGTGCCAGCAGCTTCCGGGACAGCTACAATGAGCAGTTCTTC
>TRBJ2-2|TRBV11-2|TRBD2|NA
CASTQGDSGRWNTGELFF
TGTGCCAGCACACAGGGTGATAGCGGGAGATGGAACACCGGGGAGCTGTTTTTT
>TRBJ2-5|TRBV7-6|NA|many
CASSLVPAQETQYF
TGTGCCAGCAGCTTAGTCCCAGCCCAAGAGACCCAGTACTTC
>TRBJ2-7|TRBV5-6|NA|NA
CASRSVDAYEQYF
TGTGCCAGCAGATCGGTAGATGCCTACGAGCAGTACTTC
>TRBJ1-1|TRBV19|NA|NA
CASSISTQSTEAFF
TGTGCCAGTAGTATATCAACCCAGAGCACTGAAGCTTTCTTT
>TRBJ2-3|TRBV6-2/TRBV6-3|TRBD1|few
CASSSYRGPSTDTQYF
TGTGCCAGCAGTTCCTACAGGGGCCCCAGCACAGATACGCAGTATTTT
>TRBJ2-7|TRBV27|NA|NA
CASGLSRDSYEQYF
TGTGCCAGCGGACTCAGTAGGGACTCCTACGAGCAGTACTTC
>TRBJ2-7|TRBV6-6|NA|NA
CASSYTGLRESSYEQYF
TGTGCCAGCAGTTACACGGGTCTCAGGGAATCGTCATACGAGCAGTACTTC
>TRBJ2-7|TRBV11-2|TRBD1|once
CASSYPPGTGYEQYF
TGTGCCAGCAGCTATCCCCCAGGGACAGGCTACGAGCAGTACTTC
>TRBJ2-1|TRBV12-3/TRBV12-4|NA|once
CASSRVAENNEQFF
TGTGCCAGCAGCCGGGTAGCGGAAAACAATGAGCAGTTCTTC
>TRBJ2-3|TRBV5-1|TRBD2|NA
CASSPSPGGGMSDTQYF
TGCGCCAGCAGCCCTTCGCCTGGCGGGGGGATGTCAGATACGCAGTATTTT
>TRBJ2-7|TRBV20-1|TRBD2|few
CSARTSGYGGYF
TGCAGTGCTAGGACTAGCGGCTATGGGGGGTACTTC
>TRBJ2-7|TRBV4-2|TRBD1|many
CASSQRQGSLYEQYF
TGTGCCAGCAGCCAGCGACAGGGGTCCTTGTACGAGCAGTACTTC
>TRBJ1-6|TRBV20-1|NA|few
CSANQDSPLHF
TGCAGTGCTAACCAAGATTCACCCCTCCACTTT
>TRBJ1-1|TRBV12-3/TRBV12-4|NA|NA
CASRSGTEAFF
TGTGCCAGCAGAAGCGGGACTGAAGCTTTCTTT
>TRBJ2-7|TRBV20-1|TRBD2|NA
CSARDIAGDFHYEQYF
TGCAGTGCTAGAGATATAGCGGGGGACTTCCATTACGAGCAGTACTTC
>TRBJ2-7|TRBV2|TRBD2|NA
CASSAGAGGTYEQYF
TGTGCCAGCAGTGCAGGGGCGGGGGGAACCTACGAGCAGTACTTC
>TRBJ2-1|TRBV20-1|TRBD2|few
CSARVGRDYNEQFF
TGCAGTGCTAGAGTCGGGAGGGACTACAATGAGCAGTTCTTC